Listed below are T cell receptor beta chains from one sample, sequenced in a study of blood T cell repertoires in COVID-19. The data were produced by immunoSEQ multiplex PCR, yet TCRdb's version contains in-frame clones alone and is incomplete. The sample shows approximately 220,000 clones, 80% to 90% of them seen only once. Input material: peripheral blood. The receptors were sampled from a woman in her 50s with acute or convalescent COVID-19. The CDR3 runs from the conserved cysteine through the conserved F or W. The D gene is left open where the match is weak. Clone size is stated in some rows and not others, as once, few, many or a class when expanded.

D	size	V	J	length	DNA	CDR3
TRBD1	NA	TRBV5-8	TRBJ2-6	17	TGTGCCAGCAGGCCACAGGGGGCCCTATCTGGGGCCAACGTCCTGACTTTC	CASRPQGALSGANVLTF
NA	few	TRBV6-1	TRBJ1-5	14	TGTGCCAGCAGTGAAACGGTACCGCGTCAGCCCCAGCATTTT	CASSETVPRQPQHF
TRBD2	NA	TRBV13	TRBJ2-1	16	TGTGCCAGCAGCCGGACTAGCGGGAGCCCTAACAATGAGCAGTTCTTC	CASSRTSGSPNNEQFF
TRBD2	NA	TRBV5-8	TRBJ2-7	15	TGTGCCAGCAGCTTGGTTACTAGCGGAGTATACGAGCAGTACTTC	CASSLVTSGVYEQYF
TRBD1	NA	TRBV6-5	TRBJ2-6	13	TGTGCCACCCGCGGGACAGGCCTCAACGTCCTGACTTTC	CATRGTGLNVLTF
TRBD2	NA	TRBV7-3	TRBJ2-7	15	TGTGCCAGCAGCGCCTATGGACTAGCGGGAGACGAGCAGTACTTC	CASSAYGLAGDEQYF
TRBD1	NA	TRBV14	TRBJ2-5	15	TGTGCCAGCAGCCACAAGACAGGGTTGAGGGAGACCCAGTACTTC	CASSHKTGLRETQYF
NA	NA	TRBV28	TRBJ2-3	14	TGTGCCAGCAGTTCACTAGGTAGCACAGATACGCAGTATTTT	CASSSLGSTDTQYF
TRBD2	NA	TRBV28	TRBJ2-2	16	TGTGCCAGCAGTCTCGGACTAGCGGGAGATCCCGGGGAGCTGTTTTTT	CASSLGLAGDPGELFF
TRBD2	NA	TRBV19	TRBJ2-5	18	TGTGCCAGTAGTCCTGGGGGGCTAGCGGGAGGCCGGAAGGAGACCCAGTACTTC	CASSPGGLAGGRKETQYF
TRBD2	NA	TRBV5-4	TRBJ2-7	15	TGTGCCAGCAGCTCCGGGACTAGCGGGTACTACGAGCAGTACTTC	CASSSGTSGYYEQYF
NA	NA	TRBV21-1	TRBJ2-7	20	TGTGCCAGCAGCAAAGTCGGGACTAGCGGGAGTGACATGGGATCCTACGAGCAGTACTTC	CASSKVGTSGSDMGSYEQYF
TRBD2	NA	TRBV19	TRBJ2-7	14	TGTGCCAGTAGTGACCTAGCGGGAGGCTACGAGCAGTACTTC	CASSDLAGGYEQYF
TRBD2	NA	TRBV19	TRBJ2-1	19	TGTGCCAGTAGTTCCACCCTGGGACTAGCGGGAGAGTGGTACAATGAGCAGTTCTTC	CASSSTLGLAGEWYNEQFF
NA	NA	TRBV29-1	TRBJ2-1	13	TGCAGCGTTGAGCCTAACTTGGGGGGTGAGCAGTTCTTC	CSVEPNLGGEQFF
NA	once	TRBV19	TRBJ2-7	15	TGTGCCAGTAGTATGGGCAGGGGTGGATCCTACGAGCAGTACTTC	CASSMGRGGSYEQYF
NA	NA	TRBV14	TRBJ1-3	13	TGTGCCAGCCGGGGTCAAATGTGGGACACCATATATTTT	CASRGQMWDTIYF
NA	NA	TRBV11-3	TRBJ2-1	14	TGTGCCAGCAGCTTAGATGCCACTGACAATGAGCAGTTCTTC	CASSLDATDNEQFF
TRBD1	few	TRBV19	TRBJ1-6	15	TGTGCCAGTAGTAACCAACAGGGGGCAAGGTCACCCCTCCACTTT	CASSNQQGARSPLHF
NA	NA	TRBV6-6	TRBJ1-5	14	TGTGCCAGCAGTCCAACAGGGATATATCAGCCCCAGCATTTT	CASSPTGIYQPQHF
NA	NA	TRBV6-2/TRBV6-3	TRBJ1-5	15	TGTGCCAGCAGCCTACCACTTTTTAGCAATCAGCCCCAGCATTTT	CASSLPLFSNQPQHF
NA	NA	TRBV11-2	TRBJ2-4	15	TGTGCCAGCAGCGGCTATGGACAGACCAAAAACATTCAGTACTTC	CASSGYGQTKNIQYF
NA	NA	TRBV19	TRBJ1-1	13	TGTGCCAGTAGTATGGGGGGGAACACTGAAGCTTTCTTT	CASSMGGNTEAFF
NA	NA	TRBV6-5	TRBJ1-4	15	TGTGCCAGCAGTTACTCTAACCGTCAGAATGAAAAACTGTTTTTT	CASSYSNRQNEKLFF
TRBD1	NA	TRBV9	TRBJ1-2	17	TGTGCCAGCAGCGTATCCGGGACAGGGGGCGTGGGTTATGGCTACACCTTC	CASSVSGTGGVGYGYTF
NA	few	TRBV27	TRBJ1-5	14	TGTGCCAGCAGGTCACAGGTAGGCAATCAGCCCCAGCATTTT	CASRSQVGNQPQHF
TRBD1	NA	TRBV28	TRBJ1-5	16	TGTGCCAGCAGTAATGCTCCCCAGGGGGGCAGCCAGCCCCAGCATTTT	CASSNAPQGGSQPQHF
TRBD1	many	TRBV7-6	TRBJ2-2	15	TGTGCCAGCAGCTGGGGACAGGGGGCGGTCGGGGAGCTGTTTTTT	CASSWGQGAVGELFF
NA	NA	TRBV19	TRBJ1-1	14	TGTGCCAGTAGTAGAGGAATCCAGAACACTGAAGCTTTCTTT	CASSRGIQNTEAFF
TRBD1	NA	TRBV5-1	TRBJ1-1	15	TGCGCCAGCAGCCCGAGACAGGGAACGGGCACTGAAGCTTTCTTT	CASSPRQGTGTEAFF
TRBD2	NA	TRBV27	TRBJ2-7	15	TGTGCCAGCAGTCCCGTTGGCGGGAGGCCCTACGAGCAGTACTTC	CASSPVGGRPYEQYF
NA	NA	TRBV5-1	TRBJ2-1	16	TGCGCCAGCAGCTTGGCCGGTCGTAGCTCCTACAATGAGCAGTTCTTC	CASSLAGRSSYNEQFF
TRBD1	many	TRBV19	TRBJ1-2	18	TGTGCCAGTAGTCACACCCTGACAGGGTCGGCGATCTATCGTGGCTACACCTTC	CASSHTLTGSAIYRGYTF
TRBD1	NA	TRBV10-3	TRBJ2-7	14	TGTGCCAGTGGTTCCGGGACAGGGGACTACGAGCAGTACTTC	CASGSGTGDYEQYF
TRBD1	NA	TRBV7-2	TRBJ2-7	15	TGTGCCAGCAGCCCAAGGACAGGGGGGGCCTACGAGCAGTACTTC	CASSPRTGGAYEQYF
NA	NA	TRBV3-1/TRBV3-2	TRBJ1-2	16	TGTGCCAGCAGCCAAGGGAGTGGGGGCTCTCAGTATGGCTACACCTTC	CASSQGSGGSQYGYTF
NA	NA	TRBV19	TRBJ1-1	14	TGTGCCAGTAGTTTGACATTCCTGAACACTGAAGCTTTCTTT	CASSLTFLNTEAFF
NA	once	TRBV7-9	TRBJ1-6	11	TGTGCCAGCAGCTTTAGTTCACCCCTCCACTTT	CASSFSSPLHF
NA	NA	TRBV19	TRBJ2-7	14	TGTGCCAGTAGTCCCGAGGGGGGGGGCTACGAGCAGTACTTC	CASSPEGGGYEQYF
NA	few	TRBV2	TRBJ1-5	14	TGTGCCAGCAGTGATACCTCGGGCAATCAGCCCCAGCATTTT	CASSDTSGNQPQHF
TRBD1	NA	TRBV12-3/TRBV12-4	TRBJ2-7	13	TGTGCCAGCAGTTCTCAGGGGGCCTACGAGCAGTACTTC	CASSSQGAYEQYF
NA	once	TRBV6-6	TRBJ2-5	14	TGTGCCAGCAGGGCGCCTAGCTCCCAAGAGACCCAGTACTTC	CASRAPSSQETQYF
TRBD1	few	TRBV7-9	TRBJ1-1	14	TGTGCCAGCAGCTTTCAGGGGGCTAAAACTGAAGCTTTCTTT	CASSFQGAKTEAFF
NA	NA	TRBV13	TRBJ2-3	16	TGTGCCAGCAGCTTATACGGCGGGCCTAGCACAGATACGCAGTATTTT	CASSLYGGPSTDTQYF
NA	NA	TRBV5-4	TRBJ2-5	16	TGTGCCAGCAGCTTGGCCAGGGGCCAAGACCAAGAGACCCAGTACTTC	CASSLARGQDQETQYF
TRBD1	once	TRBV5-4	TRBJ1-2	14	TGTGCCAGCAGCGGGGGACAGCCTAACTATGGCTACACCTTC	CASSGGQPNYGYTF
TRBD2	NA	TRBV29-1	TRBJ2-3	15	TGCAGCGTTGAAGGGGCTAGCGGAAAACCAGATACGCAGTATTTT	CSVEGASGKPDTQYF
NA	NA	TRBV27	TRBJ2-6	18	TGTGCCAGCAGTTCGGGTGAGGGTACGGTCTCTGGGGCCAACGTCCTGACTTTC	CASSSGEGTVSGANVLTF
TRBD2	NA	TRBV3-1/TRBV3-2	TRBJ2-1	17	TGTGCCAGCAGCCAGTCCTTGGGACTACCATACGGGAATGAGCAGTTCTTC	CASSQSLGLPYGNEQFF